A single TCR beta chain is shown here with its context. This CDR3 is 15 amino acids long. Germline CDR1 is SGHTA and CDR2 is FQGTGA. This record belongs to a study of monozygotic twins with inflammatory bowel disease. TCRdb re-called the 5' RACE reads and gives one entry per CDR3 protein, without DNA. The sample's table shows about 160,000 distinct CDR3 sequences. Sequences were obtained from blood. The genes are TRBV7-3 and TRBJ2-1; as DNA is missing, the TRBD2 call by TCRdb cannot be tested. This TCR was sampled from a human donor with ulcerative colitis or Crohn's disease, or a healthy co-twin of an affected twin (not recorded which). CDR3 amino acids: CASSRTSGRGAEQFF. The full variable domain, completed using reference TRBV7-3 and TRBJ2-1, is GAGVSQTPSNKVTEKGKYVELRCDPISGHTALYWYRQSLGQGPEFLIYFQGTGAADDSGLPNDRFFAVRPEGSVSTLKIQRTERGDSAVYLCASSRTSGRGAEQFFGPGTRLTVL.